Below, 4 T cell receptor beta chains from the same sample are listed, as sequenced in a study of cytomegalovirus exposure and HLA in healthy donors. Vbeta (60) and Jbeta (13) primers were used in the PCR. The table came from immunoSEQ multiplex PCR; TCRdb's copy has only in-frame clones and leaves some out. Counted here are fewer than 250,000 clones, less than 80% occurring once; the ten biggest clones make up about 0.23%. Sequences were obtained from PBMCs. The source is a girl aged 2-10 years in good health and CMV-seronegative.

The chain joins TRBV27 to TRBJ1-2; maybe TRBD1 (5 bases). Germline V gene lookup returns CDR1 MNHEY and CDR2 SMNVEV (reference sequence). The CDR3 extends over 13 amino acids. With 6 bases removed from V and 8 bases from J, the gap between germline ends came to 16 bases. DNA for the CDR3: TGTGCCAGCAGATATACAGGTGTGAAAGGCTACACCTTC. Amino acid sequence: CASRYTGVKGYTF.

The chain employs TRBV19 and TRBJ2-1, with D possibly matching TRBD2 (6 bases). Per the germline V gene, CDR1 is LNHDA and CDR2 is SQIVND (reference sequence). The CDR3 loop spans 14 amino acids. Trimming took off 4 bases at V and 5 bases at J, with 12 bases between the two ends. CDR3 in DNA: TGTGCCAGTAGTACGGGAGACGGAGACAATGAGCAGTTCTTC. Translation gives CASSTGDGDNEQFF.

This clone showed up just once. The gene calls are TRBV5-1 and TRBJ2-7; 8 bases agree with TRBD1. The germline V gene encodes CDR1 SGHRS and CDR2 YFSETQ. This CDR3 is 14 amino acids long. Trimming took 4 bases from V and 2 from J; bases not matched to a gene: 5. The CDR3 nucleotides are TGCGCCAGCAGCACCCGGACAGGGACCTACGAGCAGTACTTC. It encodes CASSTRTGTYEQYF.

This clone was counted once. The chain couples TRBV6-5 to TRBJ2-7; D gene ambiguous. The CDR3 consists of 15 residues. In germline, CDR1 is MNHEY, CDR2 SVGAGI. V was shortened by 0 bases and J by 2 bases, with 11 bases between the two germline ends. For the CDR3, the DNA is TGTGCCAGCAGTTACTCGAACGAACGCGCCTACGAGCAGTACTTC. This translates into CASSYSNERAYEQYF.